These 18 T cell receptor beta chains were all obtained from the same sample, sequenced in a study of cytomegalovirus exposure and HLA in healthy donors. PCR used 60 Vbeta primers and 13 Jbeta primers. The data were produced by immunoSEQ multiplex PCR, yet TCRdb's version contains in-frame clones alone and is incomplete. The repertoire has around 200,000 clones, approximately 78% of them found once; the top ten carry around 0.8%. Specimen: PBMCs. These TCRs come from a woman under 30 in good health and CMV-seronegative.

The CDR3 DNA follows: TGCAGCGGAGGACAGGGCCCTTATGGCTACACCTTC. Protein sequence: CSGGQGPYGYTF. The genes are TRBV29-1 and TRBJ1-2; 8 nucleotides align to TRBD1. With 7 bases clipped from V and 5 bases from J, the junction kept 6 bases outside the gene matches. CDR1 is SQVTM, CDR2 ANQGSEA, per germline. The CDR3 has 12 amino acids. Combining the CDR3 with reference TRBV29-1 and TRBJ1-2 gives the whole variable domain SAVISQKPSRDICQRGTSLTIQCQVDSQVTMMFWYRQQPGQSLTLIATANQGSEATYESGFVIDKFPISRPNLTFSTLTVSNMSPEDSSIYLCSGGQGPYGYTFGSGTRLTVV.

This sequence joins TRBV28 and TRBJ1-1, with D perhaps matching TRBD1 (6 bases). V was pared by 2 bases and J by 10 bases, with 14 bases between. This CDR3 is built from 13 residues. Per the germline V gene, CDR1 is MDHEN and CDR2 is SYDVKM. CDR3 bases: TGTGCCAGCAGTTTACGGACAGCCAGGGGAGCTTTCTTT. This gives the protein CASSLRTARGAFF.

This chain uses TRBV7-9 with TRBJ2-7; a possible D gene is TRBD1 (6 bases). This CDR3 has 16 residues. Per germline, CDR1 SEHNR and CDR2 FQNEAQ (reference sequence). Trimming removed 1 base at V and 4 bases at J, with 17 bases between. The CDR3 protein is CASSLEAWTENYEQYF. In DNA form, the CDR3 reads TGTGCCAGCAGCTTAGAGGCCTGGACAGAAAATTACGAGCAGTACTTC.

The genes are TRBV19 and TRBJ1-5; D gene ambiguous. CDR1 and CDR2 (germline): LNHDA, SQIVND (reference sequence). This CDR3 is 15 amino acids long. V was trimmed by 2 bases and J by 3 bases, leaving 11 bases between them. For the CDR3, the DNA is TGTGCCAGTAGTATATTCTACGGGTACAATCAGCCCCAGCATTTT. It is translated as CASSIFYGYNQPQHF.

The genes are TRBV27 and TRBJ2-4, with TRBD2 identical over 11 bases. Germline V gene sequence: CDR1 MNHEY, CDR2 SMNVEV (reference sequence). V lost 7 bases, J lost 1 base, and 6 bases stayed unmatched. This CDR3 spans 16 amino acids. The CDR3 loop is CASKPRTSGAKNIQYF. The CDR3 DNA reads TGTGCCAGCAAGCCTCGGACTAGCGGGGCCAAAAACATTCAGTACTTC.

V usage is TRBV6-5 and J usage is TRBJ2-5, with D perhaps TRBD2 (5 bases). This CDR3 comprises 13 residues. Trimming removed 6 bases from V and 5 bases from J, with 13 bases in between. The germline gives CDR1 MNHEY, CDR2 SVGAGI. In nucleotides, the CDR3 is TGTGCCAGCAGCCGCGACCGCGGGGAGACCCAGTACTTC. Protein sequence: CASSRDRGETQYF.

V usage is TRBV30 and J usage is TRBJ2-3, with 15 nucleotides matching TRBD2. This CDR3 is 19 amino acids long. V was clipped by 0 bases and J by 0 bases; unmatched bases: 7. CDR1 and CDR2 (germline): GTSNPN, SVGIG (reference sequence). The CDR3 region has the DNA TGTGCCTGGAGTGTAATCCGGACTAGCGGGGGGGCTAGCACAGATACGCAGTATTTT. It is translated as CAWSVIRTSGGASTDTQYF.

V and J are TRBV30 and TRBJ2-3; 8 bases are a match to TRBD1. The V gene's germline CDR1 is GTSNPN and CDR2 SVGIG (reference sequence). The CDR3 sequence is 13 residues long. With 5 bases clipped from V and 8 bases from J, the junction kept 9 bases outside the gene matches. CDR3 coding DNA: TGTGCCTGGGGGACAGGTAGACTTGGTACGCAGTATTTT. Residues: CAWGTGRLGTQYF.

This chain connects TRBV6-5 to TRBJ2-3, with D possibly TRBD2 on 6 matching bases. CDR3 length equals 13 residues. Germline CDR1 is MNHEY and CDR2 is SVGAGI. With 6 bases removed from V and 3 bases from J, the gap between germline ends came to 10 bases. The CDR3 bases are TGTGCCAGCAGGAGTGGGGGGACAGATACGCAGTATTTT. Translated: CASRSGGTDTQYF.

The J gene is TRBJ1-4, the V gene TRBV28; 7 bases match TRBD1. This CDR3 contains 12 residues. Looked up from germline, CDR1 is MDHEN and CDR2 is SYDVKM. Trimming at V came to 7 bases and at J to 8 bases, leaving 4 bases not matched to a gene. The CDR3 coding sequence is TGTGCCAGCAAAAGGGGGCGAGAAAAACTGTTTTTT. As protein: CASKRGREKLFF.

The CDR3 DNA reads as TGTGCCCGGGCGACCCTCTCAGGGGACACCATATATTTT. It codes for CARATLSGDTIYF. The chain combines TRBV30 with TRBJ1-3, with D tentatively TRBD1 (6 bases). V lost 8 bases, J lost 8 bases, and 19 bases lay in between. There are 13 residues in the CDR3. Germline CDR1 is GTSNPN and CDR2 is SVGIG (reference sequence).

V gene TRBV9 combines with J gene TRBJ2-2; 11 bases agree with TRBD2. The germline gives CDR1 SGDLS, CDR2 YYNGEE. With 4 bases clipped from V and 4 bases from J, the junction kept 6 bases outside the gene matches. The CDR3 is made up of 16 amino acids. The CDR3 sequence is CASSTSSGRLTGELFF. CDR3 DNA sequence: TGTGCCAGCAGCACCTCTAGCGGGAGGCTCACCGGGGAGCTGTTTTTT.

This rearrangement joins TRBV6-6 to TRBJ1-5; D is possibly TRBD1 (6 bases). V shed 2 bases and J shed 0 bases, with 11 bases lying between them. This CDR3 region has 16 residues. The germline V gene has CDR1 MNHNY and CDR2 SVGAGI (reference sequence). CDR3 sequence reads: CASSYTTGHSNQPQHF. CDR3 coding DNA: TGTGCCAGCAGTTACACGACAGGCCATAGCAATCAGCCCCAGCATTTT.

The chain links TRBV7-9 to TRBJ2-3, with 8 bases aligning to TRBD1. The trim removed 11 bases at V and 7 bases at J, leaving 8 bases unmatched. The CDR3 covers 12 residues. CDR1 SEHNR and CDR2 FQNEAQ come from the germline V gene (reference sequence). CDR3 loop: CASQGAVNTQYF. CDR3 coding DNA: TGTGCCTCCCAGGGGGCGGTAAATACGCAGTATTTT. Together with reference TRBV7-9 and TRBJ2-3, the CDR3 gives the full variable domain: DTGVSQNPRHKITKRGQNVTFRCDPISEHNRLYWYRQTLGQGPEFLTYFQNEAQLEKSRLLSDRFSAERPKGSFSTLEIQRTEQGDSAMYLCASQGAVNTQYFGPGTRLTVL.

The gene calls are TRBV7-3 and TRBJ2-1, with TRBD2 as a possible D gene (5 bases). Trimming stripped 5 bases from V and 4 bases from J, with 9 bases between. The germline gives CDR1 SGHTA, CDR2 FQGTGA. This CDR3 is built from 13 residues. CDR3 nucleotides: TGTGCCAGCAGCCCCTTAGCGTACAATGAGCAGTTCTTC. This codes for CASSPLAYNEQFF.

The CDR3 DNA follows: TGTGCCAGCAGCCTGATAGCCGGGACAGGGAACTATGGCTACACCTTC. This encodes CASSLIAGTGNYGYTF. The gene calls are TRBV5-6 and TRBJ1-2; 9 bases are shared with TRBD1. Trimming removed 4 bases from V and 2 bases from J; junction bases left unmatched: 9. The V gene's germline CDR1 is SGHDT and CDR2 YYEEEE. The CDR3 extends over 16 amino acids.

Comment on this clone: The same CDR3 also results from other DNA sequences found in this sample. The chain joins TRBV18 to TRBJ2-1; 7 nucleotides match TRBD2. Germline assignment: CDR1 KGHSH and CDR2 LQKENI. The junction had 1 base not matched to a gene; V was cut back by 2 bases and J by 0 bases. The CDR3 loop spans 15 amino acids. The CDR3 DNA follows: TGTGCCAGCTCACCATTAGCGGGCTCCTACAATGAGCAGTTCTTC. The encoded protein is CASSPLAGSYNEQFF.

V gene TRBV12-5 combines with J gene TRBJ2-7; TRBD1 is a possible D gene (6 bases). Germline V gives CDR1 LGHNT, CDR2 FRNRAP. V gave up 3 bases and J gave up 2 bases, with 14 bases separating them. This CDR3 is built from 15 residues. The CDR3 spells CASGFPGHDTYEQYF. CDR3 sequence (DNA): TGTGCTAGTGGTTTCCCGGGACACGATACCTACGAGCAGTACTTC.